Reported below is one TCR beta chain. What it binds is unknown. TCRdb keeps only in-frame clones here, not all; method: immunoSEQ multiplex PCR. The repertoire consists of 35,000 to 45,000 clones, with around 95% occurring once and the leading ten covering 0.45% to 0.65%. The length of the CDR3 is 14 residues. V lost 7 bases and J lost 3, with 13 bases in between. CDR1 LGHNA and CDR2 YNFKEQ come from the germline V gene. The sample comes from a study of graft-versus-host responses after intestinal transplantation. Study-level background: Among the recipients, all got anti-thymocyte globulin induction and then tacrolimus and steroids for about three years. Notes on the study in general: Early post-transplant declines in HvG were associated with peak levels of circulating GvH clones.

The sample was unstimulated CD8+ T cells sorted from spleen or lymph node cells, taken before transplant. The sequence derives from a human donor who was the organ donor for an intestinal transplant. The J gene is TRBJ2-1, the V gene TRBV4-2; the D is unclear. The CDR3 DNA follows: TGTGCCAGCACCCCCGCACAGTTCTACAATGAGCAGTTCTTC. Translation: CASTPAQFYNEQFF.